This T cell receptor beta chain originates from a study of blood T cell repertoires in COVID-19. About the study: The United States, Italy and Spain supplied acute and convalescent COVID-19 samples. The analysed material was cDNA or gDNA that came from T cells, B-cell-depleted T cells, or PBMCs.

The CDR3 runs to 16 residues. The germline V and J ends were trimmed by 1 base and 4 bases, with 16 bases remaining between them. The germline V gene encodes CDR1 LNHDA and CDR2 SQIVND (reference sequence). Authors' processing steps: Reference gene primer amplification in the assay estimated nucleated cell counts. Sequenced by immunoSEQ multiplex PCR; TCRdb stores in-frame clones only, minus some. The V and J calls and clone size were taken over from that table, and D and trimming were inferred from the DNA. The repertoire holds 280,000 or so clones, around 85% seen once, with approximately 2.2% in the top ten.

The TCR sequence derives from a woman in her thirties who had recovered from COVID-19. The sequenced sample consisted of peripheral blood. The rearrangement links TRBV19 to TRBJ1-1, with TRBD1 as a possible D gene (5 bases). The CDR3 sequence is CASSIGQPTSRTEAFF. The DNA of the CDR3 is TGTGCCAGTAGTATAGGACAGCCGACTTCTCGCACTGAAGCTTTCTTT.